This is a list of T cell receptor beta chains from one sample in a study of patients and donors after allogeneic stem cell transplantation. TCRdb reanalysed the RT-PCR reads using MiXCR and keeps one entry per CDR3 protein. This sample carries about a million distinct CDR3 sequences, around 17% of them seen once, and the ten largest clones take roughly 6%. Sequencing was done on a sample of blood, either unsorted or a sorted T cell fraction (not recorded which). The receptors derive from a human donor who was either an allogeneic HSCT recipient or a stem cell or donor lymphocyte infusion donor (not recorded which). It is not recorded whose cells these are; they may come from a transplant donor. CDR3s leave out the opening cysteine and the closing phenylalanine or tryptophan.

V gene,J gene,CDR3 protein
TRBV7-2,TRBJ2-1,ASSLFSGNEQF
TRBV7-2,TRBJ1-5,ASSPWEGARQPQH
TRBV11-2,TRBJ2-7,ASSPGTPLQIEQY
TRBV7-3,TRBJ2-3,ASSFGTSGSSDTQY
TRBV6-2/TRBV6-3,TRBJ2-5,ASSYNGPGETQY
TRBV12-3/TRBV12-4,TRBJ2-5,ASRAGTGLPPKY
TRBV6-1,TRBJ2-2,ASKPGGPGGELF
TRBV11-1,TRBJ2-7,ASSLVARGEANSYEQY
TRBV12-3/TRBV12-4,TRBJ1-1,ASSPQIPGVENTEAF
TRBV5-1,TRBJ2-2,ASSDSGRDTGELF
TRBV6-1,TRBJ2-7,ASDPRGRGHEQY
TRBV10-3,TRBJ2-1,AITGDRGYNEQF
TRBV12-3/TRBV12-4,TRBJ2-7,ASRKSYEQY
TRBV7-3,TRBJ1-1,ASSSTGANTEAF
TRBV7-9,TRBJ1-1,ASRGASGAEAF
TRBV7-3,TRBJ2-7,ASSSLKAELAGDYEQY
TRBV7-9,TRBJ1-6,ASSFMTVSNSPLH
TRBV4-1,TRBJ2-2,ASSHSGTSGTGELF
TRBV7-9,TRBJ2-1,ASAGTGMDEQF
TRBV27,TRBJ2-7,ASRITKGGYEQY
TRBV12-3/TRBV12-4,TRBJ2-1,ASSHDEQF
TRBV9,TRBJ2-2,ASSVGSVSGELF
TRBV24-1,TRBJ2-1,ATSDSLRAGSSYNEQF
TRBV7-9,TRBJ2-2,ASSEGRAGRGELF
TRBV7-9,TRBJ1-2,ASSLGTAFGYT
TRBV14,TRBJ2-1,ASSQNIRDNEQF
TRBV6-1,TRBJ2-5,ASSGRLAGGETQY
TRBV9,TRBJ1-5,ASSVEGTEASNQPQH
TRBV20-1,TRBJ2-5,SAKMTVSQETQY
TRBV10-3,TRBJ2-3,ATSWADTQY
TRBV13,TRBJ1-2,ASSSYRGAPGGYGYT
TRBV12-3/TRBV12-4,TRBJ1-3,ASSWGQPGNTIY
TRBV7-9,TRBJ2-1,ASSLAVMGVLEF
TRBV5-1,TRBJ1-3,ASSFVRGGSGNTIY
TRBV5-8,TRBJ2-7,ASSERGTSGPGGEQY
TRBV2,TRBJ2-5,ASSRPSGAYQETQY
TRBV9,TRBJ2-6,ASSVWGSGANVLT
TRBV5-1,TRBJ1-6,ASSVGAYNSPLH
TRBV20-1,TRBJ2-4,SAPTTSGNRRNIQY
TRBV5-6,TRBJ2-5,ASSAARGQTQY
TRBV5-1,TRBJ2-3,ASSGSGRRADTQY
TRBV12-3/TRBV12-4,TRBJ2-1,ASSLALGEARYNEQF
TRBV5-1,TRBJ1-2,ASSIEGNNYGYT
TRBV12-3/TRBV12-4,TRBJ1-2,ASSFEASYT
TRBV9,TRBJ1-1,ASSAGPMNTEAF
TRBV28,TRBJ2-7,ASRKGQGPYEQY